One sample yielded the 24 T cell receptor beta chains listed below, sequenced in a study of blood T cell repertoires in COVID-19. Sequencing used immunoSEQ multiplex PCR; TCRdb keeps in-frame clones, though not all of them. The data contain around 94,000 clones, roughly 80% of them singletons. The sample was peripheral blood. Every receptor here comes from a human donor in a cohort sampled during active COVID-19.

This sequence joins TRBV18 and TRBJ1-1, with D unresolved. This CDR3 has 15 residues. V was shortened by 1 base and J by 1 base, with 10 bases between the two germline ends. Germline CDR1 and CDR2: KGHSH and LQKENI. The CDR3 DNA reads TGTGCCAGCTCACCACAGCTCGGGGAGAACACTGAAGCTTTCTTT. This encodes CASSPQLGENTEAFF. The whole variable domain, remainder taken from reference TRBV18 and TRBJ1-1, is NAGVMQNPRHLVRRRGQEARLRCSPMKGHSHVYWYRQLPEEGLKFMVYLQKENIIDESGMPKERFSAEFPKEGPSILRIQQVVRGDSAAYFCASSPQLGENTEAFFGQGTRLTVV.

The CDR3 DNA follows: TGTGCCAGCAACCCACTCGGCAGGGGAAGCTCCTATAATTCACCCCTCCACTTT. It specifies CASNPLGRGSSYNSPLHF. J is TRBJ1-6 and V is TRBV28; possible D gene TRBD1, 6 bases. V was trimmed by 7 bases and J by 0 bases, leaving 19 bases between them. The germline V gene encodes CDR1 MDHEN and CDR2 SYDVKM. The CDR3 sequence is 18 residues long.

The J gene is TRBJ1-1, the V gene TRBV5-1; a weak D match, TRBD1 (5 bases). CDR3 size: 14 residues. CDR1 and CDR2 from the germline V gene are SGHRS and YFSETQ. Trimming removed 1 base at V and 0 bases at J, with 7 bases between. CDR3 in DNA: TGCGCCAGCAGCTTGACAGGCATGAACACTGAAGCTTTCTTT. Translating it yields CASSLTGMNTEAFF.

The V and J genes are TRBV6-5 and TRBJ1-1; tentatively, D is TRBD1 (6 bases). Trimming took off 6 bases at V and 1 base at J, with 18 bases between the two ends. Per the germline V gene, CDR1 is MNHEY and CDR2 is SVGAGI. This CDR3 spans 16 amino acids. CDR3 protein: CASSYGQRERNTEAFF. DNA for the CDR3: TGTGCCAGCAGCTACGGACAGCGAGAGAGGAACACTGAAGCTTTCTTT.

This clone appeared once. The genes are TRBV24-1 and TRBJ1-5; tentative D call: TRBD1 (6 bases). Germline CDR1 reads KGHDR; CDR2 reads SFDVKD. Trimming shortened V by 5 bases and J by 0 bases, and 7 bases separated the two germline ends. The CDR3 loop spans 14 amino acids. The CDR3 sequence is CATSGTDSNQPQHF. The DNA of the CDR3 is TGTGCCACCAGTGGGACAGATAGCAATCAGCCCCAGCATTTT.

The chain carries TRBV7-9 and TRBJ2-7; TRBD2 agrees at 9 bases. The germline V gene encodes CDR1 SEHNR and CDR2 FQNEAQ (reference sequence). The CDR3 extends over 14 amino acids. V dropped 7 bases and J dropped 4; count of bases not matched to a gene: 8. The CDR3 here is CASTSAGGAYEQYF. CDR3 bases: TGTGCCAGCACCTCCGCGGGGGGGGCTTACGAGCAGTACTTC. Combining the CDR3 with reference TRBV7-9 and TRBJ2-7 gives the whole variable domain DTGVSQNPRHKITKRGQNVTFRCDPISEHNRLYWYRQTLGQGPEFLTYFQNEAQLEKSRLLSDRFSAERPKGSFSTLEIQRTEQGDSAMYLCASTSAGGAYEQYFGPGTRLTVT.

The V gene is TRBV5-1, the J gene TRBJ1-6; D is undetermined. V was cut by 4 bases and J by 7 bases, with 15 bases left in between. Looked up from germline, CDR1 is SGHRS and CDR2 is YFSETQ. CDR3 length: 15 amino acids. The CDR3: CASSPTLPGNSPLHF. The CDR3 nucleotides are TGCGCCAGCAGCCCGACTTTGCCGGGAAATTCACCCCTCCACTTT. The full variable domain, rest sourced from reference TRBV5-1 and TRBJ1-6, is KAGVTQTPRYLIKTRGQQVTLSCSPISGHRSVSWYQQTPGQGLQFLFEYFSETQRNKGNFPGRFSGRQFSNSRSEMNVSTLELGDSALYLCASSPTLPGNSPLHFGNGTRLTVT.

The table lists this clone with a few counts. This rearrangement joins TRBV2 to TRBJ1-2; D gene unclear. There are 12 residues in the CDR3. CDR1 and CDR2 (germline): SNHLY, FYNNEI. V gave up 6 bases and J gave up 9 bases, with 14 bases separating them. CDR3 in amino acids: CASSSQSPRYTF. For the CDR3, the DNA is TGTGCCAGCAGCAGTCAATCCCCTCGCTACACCTTC.

The chain couples TRBV6-6 to TRBJ2-5, with 8 bases lining up with TRBD1. This CDR3 contains 14 residues. Looked up from germline, CDR1 is MNHNY and CDR2 is SVGAGI (reference sequence). The V segment lost 5 bases and the J segment 6 bases; nucleotides outside the gene matches: 8. DNA for the CDR3: TGTGCCAGCAGTCGGGACAGGTCATCGCAGACCCAGTACTTC. It specifies CASSRDRSSQTQYF.

The gene calls are TRBV5-4 and TRBJ2-4; D possibly corresponds to TRBD1 (6 bases). Germline V gene lookup returns CDR1 SGHNT and CDR2 YYREEE (reference sequence). The CDR3 covers 13 residues. The V and J ends lost 3 bases and 8 bases respectively, with 12 bases between them. The CDR3 sequence is CASSSSGVDIQYF. CDR3 DNA: TGTGCCAGCAGCTCCTCAGGGGTGGACATTCAGTACTTC.

This CDR3 reads CASSLGFENSPLHF. For the CDR3, the DNA is TGTGCCAGCAGTTTAGGTTTTGAGAATTCACCCCTCCACTTT. The chain uses TRBV28 and TRBJ1-6, with D unresolved. Germline CDR1 reads MDHEN; CDR2 reads SYDVKM. V lost 2 bases and J 7 bases, leaving 9 bases between the germline ends. This CDR3 has 14 amino acids.

The V and J genes are TRBV4-3 and TRBJ1-1, with TRBD1 matching over 8 bases. V was pared by 3 bases and J by 1 base, with 10 bases of the junction left unmatched. CDR1 and CDR2 (germline): LGHNA, YSLEER. The CDR3 is made up of 17 amino acids. The CDR3 DNA sequence: TGCGCCAGCAGCCATGGAGTTTTACAGGGGGGGAACACTGAAGCTTTCTTT. This codes for CASSHGVLQGGNTEAFF.

The rearrangement links TRBV11-3 to TRBJ2-1, with D perhaps being TRBD1 or TRBD2 (5 bases each). The CDR3 consists of 16 residues. The germline gives CDR1 SGHNT, CDR2 YENEEA. Trimming took off 5 bases at V and 5 bases at J, with 19 bases between the two ends. CDR3 DNA: TGTGCCAGCAGCCTAGGGAGCAGGGTGGCCGACAATGAGCAGTTCTTC. Translated, it gives CASSLGSRVADNEQFF.

The chain couples TRBV6-2 or TRBV6-3 to TRBJ2-1, with D unresolved. Trimming pared 5 bases from V and 4 bases from J, leaving 6 bases between. Germline assignment: CDR1 MNHEY and CDR2 SVGEGT. The CDR3 sequence is 12 residues long. CDR3 amino acids: CASSQIYNEQFF. The DNA for the CDR3 is TGTGCCAGCAGTCAGATTTACAATGAGCAGTTCTTC.

V usage is TRBV7-9 and J usage is TRBJ2-7; the match to TRBD1 covers 7 bases. Trimming cost V 5 bases and J 5 bases; bases outside gene matches: 15. CDR3 size: 16 residues. Per the germline V gene, CDR1 is SEHNR and CDR2 is FQNEAQ (reference sequence). This CDR3 reads CASSAYKTGLTDEQYF. The CDR3 DNA sequence: TGTGCCAGCAGCGCATACAAGACAGGGTTAACTGACGAGCAGTACTTC.

The genes are TRBV5-5 and TRBJ1-1, with D perhaps TRBD1 (5 bases). Trimming left V 0 bases short and J 0 bases short, with 12 bases between. Germline V gene sequence: CDR1 SGHKS, CDR2 YYEKEE (reference sequence). The CDR3 sequence is 16 residues long. The CDR3: CASSLVRAQLNTEAFF. CDR3 bases: TGTGCCAGCAGCTTGGTCAGGGCGCAATTGAACACTGAAGCTTTCTTT.

This clone has just one count. J is TRBJ1-6 and V is TRBV27; possible D gene TRBD1, 5 bases. V was pared by 6 bases and J by 9 bases, with 12 bases between. The CDR3 runs 13 residues. CDR1 and CDR2 from the germline V gene are MNHEY and SMNVEV (reference sequence). The DNA for the CDR3 is TGTGCCAGCAGATCAGGGTTCGGTTCACCCCTCCACTTT. This translates into CASRSGFGSPLHF.

This chain links TRBV7-9 with TRBJ2-1, with D unclear. The CDR3 runs 15 residues. The V end was cut by 0 bases, the J end by 7 bases, with 13 bases between. Germline CDR1 reads SEHNR; CDR2 reads FQNEAQ (reference sequence). The DNA of the CDR3 is TGTGCCAGCAGCTTAGCTGGAAGTGCTAGGAATGAGCAGTTCTTC. It specifies CASSLAGSARNEQFF.

The chain recombines TRBV27 with TRBJ2-3, with 8 bases matching TRBD1. CDR1 and CDR2 from the germline V gene are MNHEY and SMNVEV (reference sequence). The CDR3 totals 15 residues. V dropped 4 bases and J dropped 3; count of bases not matched to a gene: 6. Written as DNA, the CDR3 is TGTGCCAGCAGTTCCAGGGGGCTTAATACAGATACGCAGTATTTT. Its protein is CASSSRGLNTDTQYF.

The J gene is TRBJ2-3, the V gene TRBV4-1; 16 bases are a match to TRBD2. V was pared by 0 bases and J by 2 bases, with 8 bases of the junction left unmatched. This CDR3 has 20 amino acids. Looked up from germline, CDR1 is MGHRA and CDR2 is YSYEKL. The CDR3 protein is CASSQESTGLAGGPTDTQYF. The CDR3 region has the DNA TGCGCCAGCAGCCAAGAGTCAACGGGACTAGCGGGGGGGCCCACAGATACGCAGTATTTT.

This clone showed up just a few times. The CDR3 region is CASSPGFSYEQYF. CDR3 nucleotides: TGTGCCAGCTCACCAGGCTTCTCCTACGAGCAGTACTTC. The rearrangement uses TRBV18 and TRBJ2-7, with D unresolved. V gave up 2 bases and J gave up 0 bases, with 5 bases separating them. The CDR3 contains 13 residues. The germline V gene has CDR1 KGHSH and CDR2 LQKENI. The variable domain in full, with the rest retrieved from reference TRBV18 and TRBJ2-7, is NAGVMQNPRHLVRRRGQEARLRCSPMKGHSHVYWYRQLPEEGLKFMVYLQKENIIDESGMPKERFSAEFPKEGPSILRIQQVVRGDSAAYFCASSPGFSYEQYFGPGTRLTVT.

The V gene is TRBV27, the J gene TRBJ2-7, with 10 bases matching TRBD1. CDR1 and CDR2 from the germline V gene are MNHEY and SMNVEV (reference sequence). There are 18 residues in the CDR3. The V segment lost 2 bases and the J segment 0 bases; nucleotides outside the gene matches: 10. CDR3 nucleotides: TGTGCCAGCAGTTTAGGGACAGGGGTCATATTACCCTCCTACGAGCAGTACTTC. Translating it yields CASSLGTGVILPSYEQYF.

This clone appeared once. The chain employs TRBV6-5 and TRBJ2-1, with 9 bases lining up with TRBD1. This CDR3 region has 14 residues. The germline V gene has CDR1 MNHEY and CDR2 SVGAGI. The V and J ends lost 6 bases and 6 bases, in that order; junction bases with no gene match: 6. Here the CDR3 reads CASRLGQGVNEQFF. Here the CDR3 DNA reads TGTGCCAGCAGGCTGGGACAGGGAGTCAATGAGCAGTTCTTC.

The DNA for the CDR3 is TGTGCCAGCAGCCCCCGAGACAGGGGCCGCGATACGCAGTATTTT. It translates to CASSPRDRGRDTQYF. The V and J genes are TRBV7-9 and TRBJ2-3, with 8 bases that match TRBD1. This CDR3 contains 15 residues. The V segment lost 5 bases and the J segment 6 bases; nucleotides outside the gene matches: 10. CDR1 is SEHNR and CDR2 is FQNEAQ in the germline V gene (reference sequence).